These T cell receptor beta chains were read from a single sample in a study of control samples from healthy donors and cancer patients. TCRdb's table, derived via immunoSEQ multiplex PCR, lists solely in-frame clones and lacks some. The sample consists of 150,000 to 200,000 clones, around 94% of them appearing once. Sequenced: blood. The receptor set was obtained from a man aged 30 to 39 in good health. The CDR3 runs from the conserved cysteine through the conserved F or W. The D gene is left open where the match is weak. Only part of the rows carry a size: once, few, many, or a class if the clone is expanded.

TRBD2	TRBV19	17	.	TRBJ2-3	TGTGCCAGTAGTATAGACCAGCGGGAGGGCCTCTCAGATACGCAGTATTTT	CASSIDQREGLSDTQYF
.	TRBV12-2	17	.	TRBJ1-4	TGTGCAAGTCGCTTCCCCCATTCCGGGACAGGGAATGAAAAACTGTTTTTT	CASRFPHSGTGNEKLFF
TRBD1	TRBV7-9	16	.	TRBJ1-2	TGTGCCAGCAGCACAGGGACAGGGGGCGCGGACTATGGCTACACCTTC	CASSTGTGGADYGYTF
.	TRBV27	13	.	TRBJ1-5	TGTGCCAGCAATGGTGATAGCAATCAGCCCCAGCATTTT	CASNGDSNQPQHF
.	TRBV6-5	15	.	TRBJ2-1	TGTGCCAGCAGTTACGGAAGCAGGGGAGGCAATGAGCAGTTCTTC	CASSYGSRGGNEQFF
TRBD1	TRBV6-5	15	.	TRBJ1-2	TGTGCCAGCAGTTACTCAGGGGACAGGGTCCGTGGCTACACCTTC	CASSYSGDRVRGYTF
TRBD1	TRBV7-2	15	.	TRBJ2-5	TGTGCCAGCAGCCCCGGGACAGGGCTTCGCGAGACCCAGTACTTC	CASSPGTGLRETQYF
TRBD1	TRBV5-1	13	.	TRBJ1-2	TGCGCCAGCAGCTTCGGACAGGGGCCTGGCTACACCTTC	CASSFGQGPGYTF
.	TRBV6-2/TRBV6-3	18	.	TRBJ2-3	TGTGCCAGCAGTTACAGGAGAACCCAGGGGCGCGACACAGATACGCAGTATTTT	CASSYRRTQGRDTDTQYF
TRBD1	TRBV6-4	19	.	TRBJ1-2	TGTGCCAGCAGTGACTCCAATAAAGCCGGGACAGGGTTTGACTATGGCTACACCTTC	CASSDSNKAGTGFDYGYTF
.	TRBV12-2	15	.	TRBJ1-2	TGTGCAAGTCGCTTAGTGGCGCGGCAGGGCGATGGCTACACCTTC	CASRLVARQGDGYTF
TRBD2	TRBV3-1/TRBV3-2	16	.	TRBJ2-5	TGTGCCAGCAGCCGACGAAGGGACGGGGGGTCAGAGACCCAGTACTTC	CASSRRRDGGSETQYF
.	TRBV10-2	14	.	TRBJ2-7	TGCGCCAGCAGTGACCCAGCGGTCTCCTACGAGCAGTACTTC	CASSDPAVSYEQYF
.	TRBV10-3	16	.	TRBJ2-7	TGTGCCATCAGACCGACGGCAGCGGACAAGGGTTACGAGCAGTACTTC	CAIRPTAADKGYEQYF
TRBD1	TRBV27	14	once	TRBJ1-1	TGTGCCAGCAGCCTAGGACAGGGGAACACTGAAGCTTTCTTT	CASSLGQGNTEAFF
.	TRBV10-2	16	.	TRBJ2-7	TGCGCCAGCAGAGACCCGCGTGGGGGGCACGGGGTTGAGCAGTACTTC	CASRDPRGGHGVEQYF
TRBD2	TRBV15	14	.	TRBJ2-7	TGTGCCACCAGCAGGCCGGGACTAGCGTACGAGCAGTACTTC	CATSRPGLAYEQYF
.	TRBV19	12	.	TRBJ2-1	TGTGCCAGTAGTATAGTAGGGGGTGAGCAGTTCTTC	CASSIVGGEQFF
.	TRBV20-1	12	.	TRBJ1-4	TGCAGTGCTAGTATTGGCTGGGAAAAACTGTTTTTT	CSASIGWEKLFF
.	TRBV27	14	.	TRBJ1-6	TGTGCCAGCAGTTTACGGGGCTATAATTCACCCCTCCACTTT	CASSLRGYNSPLHF
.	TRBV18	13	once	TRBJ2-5	TGTGCCAGCTCACCGTGGGACCAAGAGACCCAGTACTTC	CASSPWDQETQYF
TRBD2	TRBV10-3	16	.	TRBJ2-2	TGTGCCATCAGTGAGAGAGGGGGACTAGGCACCGGGGAGCTGTTTTTT	CAISERGGLGTGELFF
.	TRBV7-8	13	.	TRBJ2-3	TGTGCCAGCAGCTTAGGGATGGGGGATACGCAGTATTTT	CASSLGMGDTQYF
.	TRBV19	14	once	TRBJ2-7	TGTGCCAGTAGTATTGGAAGGGGGTCGTACGAGCAGTACTTC	CASSIGRGSYEQYF
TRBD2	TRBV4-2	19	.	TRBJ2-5	TGTGCCAGCAGCCAAGATGTACGGGGACTAGCGGGCTTCCAAGAGACCCAGTACTTC	CASSQDVRGLAGFQETQYF
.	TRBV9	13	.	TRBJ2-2	TGTGCCAGCAGGACGGGGGACACCGGGGAGCTGTTTTTT	CASRTGDTGELFF
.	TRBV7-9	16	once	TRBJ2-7	TGTGCCAGCAGCCCTACAACCGGGACACAAGCCTACGAGCAGTACTTC	CASSPTTGTQAYEQYF
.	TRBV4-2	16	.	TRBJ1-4	TGTGCCAGCAGCCTGACACCCCTTGCAACTAATGAAAAACTGTTTTTT	CASSLTPLATNEKLFF